This TCR beta chain comes out of a study of shared clonotypes between healthy human individuals. Whole-study findings and limits: Represented genetic and exposure-history diversity was restricted by having few donors. Around 5% of naive CD4 clonotypes were shared across four donors.

Germline V CDR1 and CDR2: MDHEN, SYDVKM. The CDR3 contains 12 residues. V lost 3 bases, J lost 6 bases, and 2 bases stayed unmatched. For sorted subsets, about 200 ng DNA per replicate equaled some 27,000 T cell genomes. The protocol was immunoSEQ multiplex PCR, while the TCRdb copy is restricted to in-frame clones and leaves out a portion. Of over 1.4 million clones listed, roughly 96% are singletons. CD4+ cells underwent separation, giving CD45RA+ naive and CD45RA-negative memory subsets. Concerning this clone: Its antigen is not known.

This clonotype was sampled from a man in his thirties or forties in good health. This chain uses TRBV28 with TRBJ2-7; 7 positions agree with TRBD1. The sample was naive CD4+ T cells sorted from blood. This sample's subset: CD45RA+ positively selected. The CDR3: CASSFSGGEQYF. The CDR3, as DNA: TGTGCCAGCAGTTTTTCAGGGGGCGAGCAGTACTTC.